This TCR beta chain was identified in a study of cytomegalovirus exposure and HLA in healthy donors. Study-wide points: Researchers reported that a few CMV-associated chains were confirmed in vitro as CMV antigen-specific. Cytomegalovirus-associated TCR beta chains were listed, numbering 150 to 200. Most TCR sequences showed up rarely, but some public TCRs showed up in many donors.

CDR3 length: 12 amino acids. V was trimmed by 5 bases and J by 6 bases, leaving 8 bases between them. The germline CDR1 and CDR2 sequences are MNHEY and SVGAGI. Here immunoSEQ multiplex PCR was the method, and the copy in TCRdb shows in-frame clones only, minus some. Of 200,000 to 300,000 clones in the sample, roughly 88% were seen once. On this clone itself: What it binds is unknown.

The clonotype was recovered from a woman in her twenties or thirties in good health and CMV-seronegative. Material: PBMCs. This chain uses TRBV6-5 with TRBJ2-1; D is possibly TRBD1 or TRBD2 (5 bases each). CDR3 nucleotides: TGTGCCAGCAGTGGGACGGGCAATGAGCAGTTCTTC. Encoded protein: CASSGTGNEQFF.